A selection of T cell receptor beta chains follows, all from one sample in a study of shared clonotypes between healthy human individuals. Profiled with immunoSEQ multiplex PCR; TCRdb holds only in-frame clones, not every one. The sample lists 600,000 or so clones, roughly 95% occurring once. The sequenced sample was naive CD8+ T cells sorted from blood. The receptors derive from a woman aged 25 to 45 in good health. CDR3s include the opening cysteine and the closing phenylalanine or tryptophan. The D gene is left open where the match is weak. A clone size is listed for some rows: how often the clone was seen (once, few, many), or a class if it is expanded.

J gene,D gene,V gene,clone size,CDR3 DNA,CDR3 protein
TRBJ2-1,TRBD2,TRBV27,NA,TGTGCCAGCAGCGGGACTAGCGGGAGTCGAGGTGAGCAGTTCTTC,CASSGTSGSRGEQFF
TRBJ2-7,NA,TRBV5-5,once,TGTGCCAGCAGCTTGGTATCAATCTCCTGGTCCTACGAGCAGTACTTC,CASSLVSISWSYEQYF
TRBJ2-7,NA,TRBV27,NA,TGTGCCAGCAGTTTAAGAGGGGACCTCTACGAGCAGTACTTC,CASSLRGDLYEQYF
TRBJ2-1,NA,TRBV9,NA,TGTGCCAGCAGCGGTCAGGGGGGGTATCATGAGCAGTTCTTC,CASSGQGGYHEQFF
TRBJ2-3,NA,TRBV7-2,NA,TGTGCCAGCAGCGCCCTCGGGTTGAGCACAGATACGCAGTATTTT,CASSALGLSTDTQYF
TRBJ1-1,NA,TRBV7-6,NA,TGTGCCAGCAGCCTTAGTGGGGGATTGAACACTGAAGCTTTCTTT,CASSLSGGLNTEAFF
TRBJ2-7,TRBD2,TRBV10-3,NA,TGTGCCATCAGTGAGACGACTAGCGGGAGCTCCTACGAGCAGTACTTC,CAISETTSGSSYEQYF
TRBJ2-5,TRBD2,TRBV9,NA,TGTGCCAGCAGCGTAGACGGGACTAGCAAGACGTACTTC,CASSVDGTSKTYF
TRBJ2-7,NA,TRBV6-5,NA,TGTGCCAGCAGTTACGCAGGGAGCTCCTACGAGCAGTACTTC,CASSYAGSSYEQYF
TRBJ1-4,NA,TRBV28,once,TGTGCCAGCAGTGCTCATCTGGGGGCAGGGACTAATGAAAAACTGTTTTTT,CASSAHLGAGTNEKLFF
TRBJ2-7,NA,TRBV2,NA,TGTGCCAGTTCAGGGGGGTTCGAGCAGTACTTC,CASSGGFEQYF
TRBJ2-7,TRBD2,TRBV4-2,once,TGTGCCAGCAGCCAAAGACTAGCGGGGATTTCCTACGAGCAGTACTTC,CASSQRLAGISYEQYF
TRBJ1-1,NA,TRBV9,NA,TGTGCCAGCAGCGTAGCAGAGAACACTGAAGCTTTCTTT,CASSVAENTEAFF
TRBJ2-7,TRBD2,TRBV11-2,NA,TGTGCCAGCAGCTCGGGGACTAGCGGGAGCTACGAGCAGTACTTC,CASSSGTSGSYEQYF
TRBJ1-1,NA,TRBV7-9,NA,TGTGCCAGCAGCTATCAGGGAAACACTGAAGCTTTCTTT,CASSYQGNTEAFF
TRBJ2-5,NA,TRBV14,NA,TGTGCCAGCAGCCAAGACGAGACGTACCAAGAGACCCAGTACTTC,CASSQDETYQETQYF
TRBJ2-7,NA,TRBV19,once,TGTGCCAGTAGTATTACTAACTCCTACGAGCAGTACTTC,CASSITNSYEQYF
TRBJ1-2,TRBD1,TRBV29-1,NA,TGCAGCGCCCCGGGACAGGAAGGGATTAACTATGGCTACACCTTC,CSAPGQEGINYGYTF
TRBJ1-1,NA,TRBV29-1,NA,TGCAGCGTTTTGACTATGAACACTGAAGCTTTCTTT,CSVLTMNTEAFF
TRBJ2-1,NA,TRBV9,NA,TGTGCCAGCAGCGTACAGACGATTAGCTCCTACAATGAGCAGTTCTTC,CASSVQTISSYNEQFF
TRBJ2-7,NA,TRBV28,many,TGTGCCAGCAGTTTGGACTACGAGCAGTACTTC,CASSLDYEQYF
TRBJ1-2,TRBD1,TRBV14,NA,TGTGCCAGCAGCCAAGTGGGACAGGGAAGATTGCATGGCTACACCTTC,CASSQVGQGRLHGYTF
TRBJ2-5,TRBD1,TRBV7-2,NA,TGTGCCAGCAGCTTCCCGACAGGGCAAGAGACCCAGTACTTC,CASSFPTGQETQYF
TRBJ1-5,NA,TRBV15,NA,TGTGCCACCAGCAGAGATTTGGGTGCAGGCCAACCCCAGCATTTT,CATSRDLGAGQPQHF
TRBJ1-2,TRBD1,TRBV4-1,once,TGCGCCAGCAGCCCCTCCGGGACAGGGGACGGCTACACCTTC,CASSPSGTGDGYTF
TRBJ2-7,NA,TRBV28,NA,TGTGCCAGCAGTATCCCTCGGCGGGCCACCTACGAGCAGTACTTC,CASSIPRRATYEQYF
TRBJ1-2,TRBD1,TRBV9,NA,TGTGCCAGCAGCGCCCGGACAGGCAGAGATGGCTACACCTTC,CASSARTGRDGYTF
TRBJ1-2,NA,TRBV28,NA,TGTGCCAGCAGTTTATTGGGCACCTCCTATGGCTACACCTTC,CASSLLGTSYGYTF
TRBJ1-2,NA,TRBV25-1,few,TGTGCCAGCAGTGAATTCGAAGTCCCAGGGGCCGATGGCTACACCTTC,CASSEFEVPGADGYTF
TRBJ2-7,NA,TRBV15,NA,TGTGCCACCAGCATCCAGGGTGGAATGGACGAGCAGTACTTC,CATSIQGGMDEQYF
TRBJ1-1,TRBD1,TRBV7-2,NA,TGTGCCAGCAGCCGAGGGACAGGGGGTTTGAACACTGAAGCTTTCTTT,CASSRGTGGLNTEAFF
TRBJ1-2,NA,TRBV6-6,NA,TGTGCCAGCAGCCCCAGTGGGGTTATCCGCTACACCTTC,CASSPSGVIRYTF
TRBJ1-1,NA,TRBV11-1,NA,TGTGCCAGCAGCTTAGCAATAAACACTGAAGCTTTCTTT,CASSLAINTEAFF
TRBJ2-1,TRBD1,TRBV25-1,NA,TGTGCCAGCAGCCCCCGGGACAGGGTTAACAATGAGCAGTTCTTC,CASSPRDRVNNEQFF
TRBJ2-7,NA,TRBV11-3,once,TGTGCCAGCAGCTTAATACCTGGGGAGCAGTACTTC,CASSLIPGEQYF
TRBJ2-7,NA,TRBV4-1,NA,TGCGCCAGCAGCCAAGGTGGGAGAGCATGGGAGCAGTACTTC,CASSQGGRAWEQYF
TRBJ2-3,TRBD2,TRBV5-4,NA,TGTGCCAGCAGCTCACTGACTAGCGGAGATACGCAGTATTTT,CASSSLTSGDTQYF
TRBJ2-3,NA,TRBV27,NA,TGTGCCAGCAGTTTAACGGGGTTAAGCACAGATACGCAGTATTTT,CASSLTGLSTDTQYF
TRBJ1-3,TRBD1,TRBV9,NA,TGTGCCAGCAGCGTAGGCTGGGACAGCCTAGGAAACACCATATATTTT,CASSVGWDSLGNTIYF
TRBJ2-1,NA,TRBV7-2,NA,TGTGCCAGCAGCGATAATGCGGGACCCTACAATGAGCAGTTCTTC,CASSDNAGPYNEQFF
TRBJ2-1,NA,TRBV19,NA,TGTGCCAGTAGTTTGAGCTCCTACAATGAGCAGTTCTTC,CASSLSSYNEQFF
TRBJ2-6,NA,TRBV5-1,once,TGCGCCAGCAGCACCTCACAGGGCTCTGGGGCCAACGTCCTGACTTTC,CASSTSQGSGANVLTF
TRBJ1-2,TRBD1,TRBV4-2,NA,TGTGCCAGCAGCCACAAGGGGGGACAGGGCGCTAACTATGGCTACACCTTC,CASSHKGGQGANYGYTF
TRBJ1-1,TRBD1,TRBV4-1,NA,TGCGCCAGCAGCCAAGGGACAGGGATGAACACTGAAGCTTTCTTT,CASSQGTGMNTEAFF
TRBJ1-3,NA,TRBV5-1,once,TGCGCCAGCAGCTTGGAAGGCGGAGTCTCTGGAAACACCATATATTTT,CASSLEGGVSGNTIYF
TRBJ1-4,NA,TRBV19,NA,TGTGCCAGTACCTTACTCGATGGTTCTTATGAAAAACTGTTTTTT,CASTLLDGSYEKLFF
TRBJ2-3,TRBD2,TRBV9,few,TGTGCCAGCAGCGCTAGCGGGAGCACAGATACGCAGTATTTT,CASSASGSTDTQYF
TRBJ1-1,NA,TRBV4-1,NA,TGCGCCAGCAGCCTCCGGACAGTAACTGAAGCTTTCTTT,CASSLRTVTEAFF
TRBJ2-7,NA,TRBV19,few,TGTGCCAGTAGTATAGGGCAGGGCTACGAGCAGTACTTC,CASSIGQGYEQYF
TRBJ2-4,NA,TRBV5-8,NA,TGTGCCAGCAGCTTGGACTTGATAGCCAAAAACATTCAGTACTTC,CASSLDLIAKNIQYF
TRBJ2-7,NA,TRBV2,NA,TGTGCCAGCAGCCTTTATACAGGAACCTACGAGCAGTACTTC,CASSLYTGTYEQYF
TRBJ2-7,TRBD2,TRBV27,once,TGTGCCAGCAGTTCGGGACTAGCGGGAGACGAGCAGTACTTC,CASSSGLAGDEQYF
TRBJ2-1,NA,TRBV9,NA,TGTGCCAGCAGCGTAGGGGTCTCCAATGAGCAGTTCTTC,CASSVGVSNEQFF
TRBJ2-3,NA,TRBV2,NA,TGTGCCAGCAGTGATCGGTATCTAGGGGATACGCAGTATTTT,CASSDRYLGDTQYF
TRBJ2-5,NA,TRBV9,NA,TGTGCCAGCAGCGAGACCCCCCACGAGACCCAGTACTTC,CASSETPHETQYF
TRBJ2-7,NA,TRBV7-2,NA,TGTGCCAGCAGCCCCTCTAGGACTTTCTCCTACGAGCAGTACTTC,CASSPSRTFSYEQYF
TRBJ2-1,NA,TRBV5-4,NA,TGTGCCAGCAGCTTGCAATCAAATGAGCAGTTCTTC,CASSLQSNEQFF
TRBJ2-7,NA,TRBV5-6,NA,TGTGCCAGCAGCTTCCAGGGTCGGGCCCCGTACTTC,CASSFQGRAPYF
TRBJ1-2,TRBD1,TRBV7-9,NA,TGTGCCAGCAGCTTAGGGGGACAGATTTCCGATGGCTACACCTTC,CASSLGGQISDGYTF
TRBJ2-1,NA,TRBV5-6,NA,TGTGCCAGCAGCTTCGGTGCAGGGGTGGGTGAGCAGTTCTTC,CASSFGAGVGEQFF